The next 32 T cell receptor beta chains were all read from a single sample in a study of shared T cell receptors in the human thymus. Generated by immunoSEQ multiplex PCR, the TCRdb table keeps only in-frame clones and is missing some. Counted here are hundreds of thousands of clones, 75% to 80% occurring once; the ten biggest clones make up 0.013%. The data were also submitted as part of a second study, on human thymus T cells.

The sample taken for sequencing was thymocytes. The receptors were gathered from a boy in the first two years of life with a congenital heart defect.

The chain uses TRBV7-8 and TRBJ2-5, with a possible D match to TRBD2 (6 bases). CDR1 and CDR2 (germline): SGHVS, FQNEAQ. CDR3 length equals 13 residues. V lost 1 base, J lost 4 bases, and 7 bases lay in between. CDR3 nucleotides: TGTGCCAGCAGCTTAGTGGGACTAGAGACCCAGTACTTC. It yields the protein CASSLVGLETQYF. The full variable domain, with the rest looked up from reference TRBV7-8 and TRBJ2-5, is GAGVSQSPRYKVAKRGQDVALRCDPISGHVSLFWYQQALGQGPEFLTYFQNEAQLDKSGLPSDRFFAERPEGSVSTLKIQRTQQEDSAVYLCASSLVGLETQYFGPGTRLLVL.

This rearrangement joins TRBV6-1 to TRBJ1-1, with D maybe TRBD1 (5 bases). CDR3 length equals 14 residues. The V end lost 3 bases, the J end lost 4 bases, and 12 bases lay between the germline ends. CDR1 and CDR2 from the germline V gene are MNHNS and SASEGT. The CDR3 DNA follows: TGTGCCAGCAGTGAGTGGGGCGCCGGCACTGAAGCTTTCTTT. It is translated as CASSEWGAGTEAFF.

A note on this clone: Other nucleotide sequences in the sample specify the same CDR3. This sequence joins TRBV27 and TRBJ2-7; 8 bases align to TRBD2. The junction had 2 bases not matched to a gene; V was cut back by 1 base and J by 3 bases. The CDR3 loop spans 14 amino acids. Per germline, CDR1 MNHEY and CDR2 SMNVEV (reference sequence). Here the CDR3 reads CASSLFSGSYEQYF. The CDR3 DNA reads TGTGCCAGCAGTTTATTCAGCGGGAGCTACGAGCAGTACTTC.

The DNA of the CDR3 is TGTGCCAGCAGTGAAAAGGGCAGGGAGGGAGCACCCACTGGAAACACCATATATTTT. Encoded protein: CASSEKGREGAPTGNTIYF. This rearrangement joins TRBV6-4 to TRBJ1-3; perhaps TRBD1 as D (5 bases). Trimming took off 3 bases at V and 2 bases at J, with 23 bases between the two ends. Germline V gene sequence: CDR1 MRHNA, CDR2 SNTAGT. This CDR3 region has 19 residues.

CDR3 amino acids: CSVEAGGETQYF. In DNA form, the CDR3 reads TGCAGCGTTGAAGCGGGTGGAGAGACCCAGTACTTC. V gene TRBV29-1 combines with J gene TRBJ2-5; D gene unclear. CDR3 size: 12 residues. V lost 1 base and J lost 4, with 7 bases in between. Germline CDR1 SQVTM, CDR2 ANQGSEA.

This chain connects TRBV2 to TRBJ2-2; TRBD2 agrees at 9 bases. The CDR3 is 16 residues long. Trimming removed 8 bases from V and 1 base from J; junction bases left unmatched: 8. Germline V lookup: CDR1 SNHLY, CDR2 FYNNEI. DNA for the CDR3: TGTGCCAGCCTCGCCTGGCGGGAGGGGAACACCGGGGAGCTGTTTTTT. The encoded protein is CASLAWREGNTGELFF.

The rearrangement uses TRBV6-6 and TRBJ2-3; TRBD2 matches 8 bases. With 5 bases clipped from V and 4 bases from J, the junction kept 11 bases outside the gene matches. This CDR3 spans 16 amino acids. CDR1 and CDR2 (germline): MNHNY, SVGAGI (reference sequence). CDR3 protein: CASSIPGGPAADTQYF. Here the CDR3 DNA reads TGTGCCAGCAGTATCCCGGGAGGGCCAGCCGCAGATACGCAGTATTTT.

This clone showed up just a few times. The V and J genes are TRBV25-1 and TRBJ2-5; 13 nucleotides match TRBD2. Germline CDR1 reads MGHDK; CDR2 reads SYGVNS. CDR3 size: 16 residues. Trimming took 1 base from V and 11 from J; bases not matched to a gene: 10. Here the CDR3 reads CASSEWGLAGFLEQYF. The CDR3, as DNA: TGTGCCAGCAGTGAATGGGGACTAGCGGGGTTTTTAGAGCAGTACTTC. The variable domain in full, completed from reference TRBV25-1 and TRBJ2-5, reads EADIYQTPRYLVIGTGKKITLECSQTMGHDKMYWYQQDPGMELHLIHYSYGVNSTEKGDLSSESTVSRIRTEHFPLTLESARPSHTSQYLCASSEWGLAGFLEQYFGPGTRLLVL.

This clone was detected only once. This rearrangement joins TRBV25-1 to TRBJ1-1; tentatively, D is TRBD1 (5 bases). Germline CDR1 reads MGHDK; CDR2 reads SYGVNS. CDR3 length: 14 residues. The V gene lost 2 bases and the J gene lost 4 bases, with 11 bases spanning the gap. This CDR3 is CASSELYRSTEAFF. In DNA, the CDR3 is TGTGCCAGCAGTGAACTATACAGGTCCACTGAAGCTTTCTTT. Together with reference TRBV25-1 and TRBJ1-1, the CDR3 gives the full variable domain: EADIYQTPRYLVIGTGKKITLECSQTMGHDKMYWYQQDPGMELHLIHYSYGVNSTEKGDLSSESTVSRIRTEHFPLTLESARPSHTSQYLCASSELYRSTEAFFGQGTRLTVV.

A few counts support this clone. The V and J genes are TRBV29-1 and TRBJ2-7; TRBD2 matches 10 bases. V trimming: 4 bases; J trimming: 2 bases; junction bases outside the gene matches: 8. From germline, CDR1 is SQVTM and CDR2 ANQGSEA. The CDR3 consists of 15 residues. CDR3 DNA sequence: TGCAGCGTTGCGGTTGAGCGGGAGGGCCCCTACGAGCAGTACTTC. Amino acids: CSVAVEREGPYEQYF.

V is TRBV11-3 and J is TRBJ2-3; 12 bases are a match to TRBD2. Trimming at V came to 4 bases and at J to 5 bases, leaving 10 bases not matched to a gene. The CDR3 length is 17 residues. From germline, CDR1 is SGHNT and CDR2 YENEEA. The CDR3 DNA follows: TGTGCCAGCAGCTCTGCGACTAGCGGGAGAGAGAGAGATACGCAGTATTTT. It specifies CASSSATSGRERDTQYF.

In this sample, this clone turned up a few times. The chain is built from TRBV6-5 and TRBJ2-7, with 10 positions matching TRBD1. The CDR3 extends over 15 amino acids. The germline V gene encodes CDR1 MNHEY and CDR2 SVGAGI. The V and J ends lost 0 bases and 5 bases, in that order; junction bases with no gene match: 4. The CDR3 protein is CASSYSGTGDNEQYF. The CDR3 DNA reads as TGTGCCAGCAGTTACTCGGGGACAGGGGATAACGAGCAGTACTTC.

This clone was counted only a few times. The genes are TRBV30 and TRBJ2-5; 10 bases are a match to TRBD2. The V gene's germline CDR1 is GTSNPN and CDR2 SVGIG (reference sequence). This CDR3 has 15 residues. V dropped 1 base and J dropped 0; count of bases not matched to a gene: 2. The DNA of the CDR3 is TGTGCCTGGAGTGGAGCGGGAGGGGACCAAGAGACCCAGTACTTC. Amino acids: CAWSGAGGDQETQYF.

This chain uses TRBV4-1 with TRBJ2-1; a weak D match, TRBD2 (6 bases). With 1 base removed from V and 3 bases from J, the gap between germline ends came to 13 bases. Germline V gene data show CDR1 as MGHRA and CDR2 as YSYEKL. There are 16 residues in the CDR3. CDR3 coding DNA: TGCGCCAGCAGCCAAGTTCGGGAGCCCAACTACAATGAGCAGTTCTTC. This sequence encodes CASSQVREPNYNEQFF.

A few counts support this clone. The chain has TRBV19 and TRBJ1-3, with TRBD1 matching over 9 bases. Trimming took 2 bases from V and 2 from J; bases not matched to a gene: 4. The CDR3 spans 16 residues. From germline, CDR1 is LNHDA and CDR2 SQIVND (reference sequence). CDR3: CASSIPGTGTGNTIYF. The CDR3 nucleotides are TGTGCCAGTAGTATACCCGGGACAGGGACTGGAAACACCATATATTTT.

This clone was observed a few times. The rearrangement joins TRBV15 to TRBJ1-4; possibly TRBD1 for D (6 bases). Trimming removed 1 base from V and 3 bases from J, with 9 bases in between. The CDR3 extends over 15 amino acids. CDR1 and CDR2 from the germline V gene are LNHNV and YYDKDF (reference sequence). The CDR3 loop reads CATSRARGSNEKLFF. DNA for the CDR3: TGTGCCACCAGCAGAGCCAGGGGTTCTAATGAAAAACTGTTTTTT.

This chain joins TRBV4-3 and TRBJ2-7; 11 bases agree with TRBD2. Trimming took 5 bases from V and 4 from J; bases not matched to a gene: 13. The CDR3 covers 17 residues. Germline CDR1 is LGHNA and CDR2 is YSLEER. The chain's CDR3 is CASSAMNSGRAGYEQYF. Written as DNA, the CDR3 is TGCGCCAGCAGCGCAATGAATAGCGGGAGGGCCGGATACGAGCAGTACTTC.

This clone was picked up one time. The V and J genes are TRBV5-1 and TRBJ2-7, with 7 bases fitting TRBD2. From germline, CDR1 is SGHRS and CDR2 YFSETQ. Unmatched junction bases numbered 5, after V lost 3 bases and J lost 5 bases. The CDR3 consists of 13 residues. The CDR3 is CASSSAGAHEQYF. For the CDR3, the DNA is TGCGCCAGCAGCTCGGCGGGAGCCCACGAGCAGTACTTC.

The J gene is TRBJ1-4, the V gene TRBV15, with D unclear. CDR1 is LNHNV and CDR2 is YYDKDF in the germline V gene (reference sequence). Trimming took off 0 bases at V and 6 bases at J, with 17 bases between the two ends. The CDR3 length is 17 residues. CDR3 DNA sequence: TGTGCCACCAGCAGAGATTCGATTGGAGAGGATGATGAAAAACTGTTTTTT. Its protein product is CATSRDSIGEDDEKLFF. Drawing the rest from reference TRBV15 and TRBJ1-4, the complete variable domain is DAMVIQNPRYQVTQFGKPVTLSCSQTLNHNVMYWYQQKSSQAPKLLFHYYDKDFNNEADTPDNFQSRRPNTSFCFLDIRSPGLGDTAMYLCATSRDSIGEDDEKLFFGSGTQLSVL.

This chain joins TRBV5-4 and TRBJ1-2; the D gene is possibly TRBD1 (5 bases). Germline V lookup: CDR1 SGHNT, CDR2 YYREEE (reference sequence). The CDR3 extends over 16 amino acids. V was cut by 0 bases and J by 2 bases, with 14 bases left in between. The CDR3: CASSLGPLTVNYGYTF. DNA of the CDR3: TGTGCCAGCAGCTTGGGACCATTGACAGTAAACTATGGCTACACCTTC. The whole variable domain, remainder taken from reference TRBV5-4 and TRBJ1-2, is ETGVTQSPTHLIKTRGQQVTLRCSSQSGHNTVSWYQQALGQGPQFIFQYYREEENGRGNFPPRFSGLQFPNYSSELNVNALELDDSALYLCASSLGPLTVNYGYTFGSGTRLTVV.

The chain couples TRBV19 to TRBJ2-1; D gene uncertain. Trimming removed 10 bases at V and 9 bases at J, with 16 bases between. This CDR3 is built from 12 residues. Per germline, CDR1 LNHDA and CDR2 SQIVND (reference sequence). The CDR3 protein is CATINPTFEQFF. CDR3 nucleotides: TGTGCCACAATAAACCCGACTTTTGAGCAGTTCTTC. The variable domain in full, with the rest retrieved from reference TRBV19 and TRBJ2-1, is DGGITQSPKYLFRKEGQNVTLSCEQNLNHDAMYWYRQDPGQGLRLIYYSQIVNDFQKGDIAEGYSVSREKKESFPLTVTSAQKNPTAFYLCATINPTFEQFFGPGTRLTVL.

V is TRBV7-9 and J is TRBJ2-5; the D is unclear. The CDR3 loop spans 17 amino acids. Germline CDR1 SEHNR, CDR2 FQNEAQ (reference sequence). The ends were cut back, 1 base at V and 0 bases at J, with 15 bases in the middle. CDR3 residues: CASSLGYTRTYQETQYF. The CDR3 DNA follows: TGTGCCAGCAGCTTAGGTTATACACGAACCTACCAAGAGACCCAGTACTTC.

The chain carries TRBV6-1 and TRBJ2-7, with D perhaps matching TRBD1 (6 bases). V lost 7 bases to trimming and J lost 3 bases, with 7 bases between them. The CDR3 totals 11 residues. CDR1 and CDR2 (germline): MNHNS, SASEGT. In nucleotides, the CDR3 is TGTGCCAGCAAGGACAGCTACGAGCAGTACTTC. Protein product: CASKDSYEQYF.

The J gene is TRBJ2-7, the V gene TRBV7-9; 9 bases align to TRBD1. With 5 bases clipped from V and 1 base from J, the junction kept 9 bases outside the gene matches. Germline CDR1 SEHNR, CDR2 FQNEAQ (reference sequence). CDR3 length: 16 residues. The CDR3 here is CASSLPGTGWSYEQYF. DNA of the CDR3: TGTGCCAGCAGCCTCCCAGGGACAGGGTGGTCCTACGAGCAGTACTTC.

The J gene is TRBJ2-7, the V gene TRBV15, with a possible D match to TRBD1 (7 bases). Trimming took 3 bases from V and 3 from J, leaving 21 bases between them. Germline CDR1 is LNHNV and CDR2 is YYDKDF (reference sequence). This CDR3 is built from 17 residues. The CDR3 is CATSRGGQAASCYEQYF. As DNA, the CDR3 is TGTGCCACCAGCAGGGGAGGACAGGCGGCAAGCTGCTACGAGCAGTACTTC.

J is TRBJ2-2 and V is TRBV27; unclear D gene. Trimming pared 7 bases from V and 6 bases from J, leaving 6 bases between. From germline, CDR1 is MNHEY and CDR2 SMNVEV (reference sequence). This CDR3 region has 11 residues. The CDR3 loop is CASIGAGELFF. CDR3 sequence (DNA): TGTGCCAGCATCGGAGCCGGGGAGCTGTTTTTT.

The chain employs TRBV4-3 and TRBJ2-2; D gene unclear. Germline V gene sequence: CDR1 LGHNA, CDR2 YSLEER. This CDR3 has 15 residues. The V end lost 0 bases, the J end lost 8 bases, and 13 bases lay between the germline ends. For the CDR3, the DNA is TGCGCCAGCAGCCAAGAACTTGAGTCCAAGGGGGAGCTGTTTTTT. This encodes CASSQELESKGELFF.

The chain combines TRBV7-9 with TRBJ1-2; D perhaps matches TRBD1 (6 bases). This CDR3 is built from 15 residues. Germline CDR1 is SEHNR and CDR2 is FQNEAQ (reference sequence). V shed 5 bases and J shed 4 bases, with 17 bases lying between them. The CDR3 DNA reads TGTGCCAGCAGCGACTACCCGGACAGTCTCTATGGCTACACCTTC. As protein: CASSDYPDSLYGYTF. Filled out from reference TRBV7-9 and TRBJ1-2, the complete variable domain reads DTGVSQNPRHKITKRGQNVTFRCDPISEHNRLYWYRQTLGQGPEFLTYFQNEAQLEKSRLLSDRFSAERPKGSFSTLEIQRTEQGDSAMYLCASSDYPDSLYGYTFGSGTRLTVV.

J is TRBJ2-7 and V is TRBV7-9; TRBD2 matches at 9 bases. The CDR3 is 17 amino acids. V was pared by 5 bases and J by 6 bases, with 17 bases of the junction left unmatched. Germline lookup yields CDR1 SEHNR and CDR2 FQNEAQ (reference sequence). CDR3 DNA: TGTGCCAGCAGCCACTCGGCGGGAGGGCCCCCATGGGCCGAGCAGTACTTC. This sequence encodes CASSHSAGGPPWAEQYF.

On this clone: This sample includes further DNA sequences coding for the same CDR3. The CDR3 DNA is TGTGCCAGCAGTTTCCCCGGAGGGGATGAGCAGTTCTTC. Protein sequence: CASSFPGGDEQFF. The rearrangement uses TRBV27 and TRBJ2-1; D possibly corresponds to TRBD2 (6 bases). Trimming left V 3 bases short and J 8 bases short, with 11 bases between. The V gene's germline CDR1 is MNHEY and CDR2 SMNVEV (reference sequence). The CDR3 runs to 13 residues.

V and J are TRBV29-1 and TRBJ2-6; 12 positions agree with TRBD1. Trimming removed 1 base from V and 2 bases from J; junction bases left unmatched: 9. CDR1 and CDR2 (germline): SQVTM, ANQGSEA. The CDR3 contains 19 residues. The CDR3 reads CSVEAIKGTGGPGANVLTF. The CDR3, as DNA: TGCAGCGTTGAAGCCATTAAAGGGACAGGGGGCCCTGGGGCCAACGTCCTGACTTTC. Supplemented by reference TRBV29-1 and TRBJ2-6, the full variable domain reads SAVISQKPSRDICQRGTSLTIQCQVDSQVTMMFWYRQQPGQSLTLIATANQGSEATYESGFVIDKFPISRPNLTFSTLTVSNMSPEDSSIYLCSVEAIKGTGGPGANVLTFGAGSRLTVL.

The J gene is TRBJ2-5, the V gene TRBV9, with 7 bases fitting TRBD2. Germline trimming cut 2 bases from V and 1 base from J; bases unmatched to any gene: 8. From germline, CDR1 is SGDLS and CDR2 YYNGEE. The CDR3 contains 16 residues. CDR3 DNA sequence: TGTGCCAGCAGCGTTTCCCTGACTAGCCCCCAAGAGACCCAGTACTTC. Its protein product is CASSVSLTSPQETQYF. The whole variable domain, filled in from reference TRBV9 and TRBJ2-5, reads DSGVTQTPKHLITATGQRVTLRCSPRSGDLSVYWYQQSLDQGLQFLIQYYNGEERAKGNILERFSAQQFPDLHSELNLSSLELGDSALYFCASSVSLTSPQETQYFGPGTRLLVL.